A selection of T cell receptor beta chains follows, all from one sample in a study of blood T cell repertoires in COVID-19. TCRdb keeps only in-frame clones here, not all; method: immunoSEQ multiplex PCR. Of tens of thousands of clones in the sample, approximately 88% were seen once. The material sequenced was peripheral blood. These receptors were obtained from a human donor in a cohort sampled during active COVID-19. The CDR3 runs from the conserved cysteine through the conserved F or W. Each record gives: V gene, D gene, clone size, J gene, CDR3 protein, CDR3 DNA. A D gene is named only where the DNA matches it firmly. Where a row states a size, it is once, few, many or the class of an expanded clone; other rows omit it.

TRBV7-8	.	.	TRBJ1-1	CASSLVSRVVNTEAFF	TGTGCCAGCAGCTTAGTTTCGAGGGTGGTGAACACTGAAGCTTTCTTT
TRBV7-9	TRBD1	.	TRBJ1-1	CASSPNRGRLTEAFF	TGTGCCAGCAGCCCGAACAGGGGGCGACTAACTGAAGCTTTCTTT
TRBV6-5	TRBD1	.	TRBJ1-5	CARQGASNQPQHF	TGTGCCAGACAGGGGGCCAGCAATCAGCCCCAGCATTTT
TRBV3-1/TRBV3-2	.	.	TRBJ2-2	CASSQGQTTGELFF	TGTGCCAGCAGCCAAGGACAGACCACCGGGGAGCTGTTTTTT
TRBV7-2	.	.	TRBJ2-7	CASSPGQITYEQYF	TGTGCCAGCAGCCCAGGACAAATCACCTACGAGCAGTACTTC
TRBV2	.	once	TRBJ2-1	CATGGAPEYNEQFF	TGTGCCACCGGGGGTGCGCCCGAATACAATGAGCAGTTCTTC
TRBV5-1	.	.	TRBJ1-1	CASMAGENTEAFF	TGCGCCAGCATGGCGGGTGAGAACACTGAAGCTTTCTTT
TRBV7-3	TRBD1	.	TRBJ2-3	CASSFQGETDTQYF	TGTGCCAGCAGCTTCCAGGGGGAGACAGATACGCAGTATTTT
TRBV7-9	TRBD1	.	TRBJ2-6	CASSFPGQRTSSGANVLTF	TGTGCCAGCAGCTTCCCGGGACAGCGAACCTCCTCTGGGGCCAACGTCCTGACTTTC
TRBV30	.	.	TRBJ2-1	CAWSQGTPGYNEQFF	TGTGCCTGGAGTCAGGGGACCCCCGGCTACAATGAGCAGTTCTTC
TRBV6-2/TRBV6-3	.	once	TRBJ1-2	CASSLEQGRIGRYTF	TGTGCCAGCAGCCTAGAACAGGGCCGGATTGGGCGCTACACCTTC